The source of this T cell receptor beta chain is a study of OX40 agonist ivuxolimab in advanced cancers. Background for the entire study: Ivuxolimab was an agonistic, fully human IgG2 monoclonal antibody directed against OX40 (CD134), a costimulatory receptor. Intravenous ivuxolimab was administered to patients every 2 weeks at six dose levels: 0.01, 0.1, 0.3, 1.5, 3 and 10 mg/kg. Of the approximately 50 patients in dose escalation, some 20 had hepatocellular carcinoma, some 15 had melanoma, 9 had renal cell carcinoma and 9 had head and neck cancer. The dose-escalation cohort was about 83% male with a mean age of about 54 years, ranging from roughly 23 to 80. Prior anti-PD-1, anti-PD-L1 or anti-CTLA-4 therapy was permitted, and checkpoint inhibitors had been received by more than 35% of dose-escalation patients. Partial responses were achieved by three dose-escalation patients, of whom one had hepatocellular carcinoma and two had cutaneous melanoma. The purpose of peripheral TCRbeta sequencing was to test whether ivuxolimab changed TCR sequence diversity and led to clonal T-cell expansion. The paper covers the monotherapy dose-escalation part of the phase I ivuxolimab trial, which included N of about 51 patients. General conclusions and limits of the study: At doses from 0.1 to 3.0 mg/kg, clonal expansion was seen in both CD4+ and CD8+ blood T cells between baseline and week 6. After ivuxolimab, more expanded clones were found on average in CD8+ T cells than in CD4+ T cells. The antigen specificity of the peripheral T cells that underwent clonal expansion was not determined. In the 0.1-3.0 mg/kg groups, partial responders were among the patients with the lowest normalized peripheral clonal expansion, particularly in CD8+ T cells. Low levels of normalized T-cell clonal expansion were also seen in some patients who did not respond.

Germline trimming amounts to 2 bases on V and 2 bases on J, with 3 as the count of junction bases outside the gene matches. The CDR3 goes from the cysteine to the phenylalanine over 14 residues. The retained sequence is limited to the CDR3, 42 bases, with the frame set at the first base. Via the germline V gene (reference sequence), CDR1 is SGHAT and CDR2 FQDESV. Patients with autoimmune disease history or receiving systemic immunosuppression were excluded from the trial. In every dose cohort, peripheral blood was drawn for TCR sequencing at baseline, cycle 4 day 1, and cycle 7 day 1. Samples were obtained from an open-label, multicenter, first-in-human phase I dose-escalation trial of ivuxolimab. Adults with locally advanced or metastatic head and neck squamous cell, hepatocellular, melanoma or renal cell carcinoma were enrolled in the trial. Before TCR sequencing, CD4+ T cells and CD8+ T cells were sorted from peripheral blood as separate populations.

Concerning this clone: Its antigen target is currently unknown. Nothing much larger sits one base from this clone, and base qualities are not available.

For sequencing of the TCRbeta CDR3 region, genomic DNA was extracted from the sorted cells. TCRbeta CDR3 regions were sequenced using the immunoSEQ Assay. As stored in TCRdb, this immuneACCESS dataset retains in-frame rearrangements with V and J assigned. A fraction of the clones does not appear; measured against another copy, unresolved V genes explain less than half of the discrepancy, and the remainder lacks a known reason. This sample has fewer than 90,000 clones in its table, and roughly nine tenths of those were observed once. Jointly, the top ten make up under 0.85% of the sample. The sequence was obtained from an adult with an advanced solid tumor such as melanoma, head and neck, liver or kidney cancer. The source was CD4+ or CD8+ T cells sorted from blood, collected in a trial of the OX40 agonist ivuxolimab. The chain is made from TRBV11-1 and TRBJ2-7, with 7 central nucleotides matching TRBD1. The nucleotides read TGTGCCAGCAGCTTAAGGCAGGGGGCCTACGAGCAGTACTTC. It translates as CASSLRQGAYEQYF.